A single sample is the source of the 3 T cell receptor beta chains below, sequenced in a study of Graves' ophthalmopathy and Graves' hyperthyroidism. The sequenced template was RNA, covering the TCR beta CDR3 region. HTBI-primed RT-PCR formed the first round, and a multiplex PCR formed the second. MiXCR, applied by TCRdb to the multiplex PCR reads, yields one record per CDR3 protein. The sample lists 350,000 to 450,000 distinct CDR3 sequences; around a fifth were seen once. Sequenced sample: peripheral blood. These receptors originate from a woman aged 18-30 years with stable Graves' hyperthyroidism.

This clonotype was seen repeatedly, ten times or more. V usage is TRBV11-2 and J usage is TRBJ1-6; tentatively, D is TRBD1 (5 bases). V was pared by 5 bases and J by 10 bases, with 21 bases between. This CDR3 has 16 amino acids. Germline assignment: CDR1 SGHAT and CDR2 FQNNGV. CDR3 sequence (DNA): TGTGCCAGCAGCCTTACTTGGGACGCGGCCGAGTCACCCCTCCACTTT. Amino acids: CASSLTWDAAESPLHF.

J is TRBJ1-2 and V is TRBV28; D gene uncertain. Trimming stripped 4 bases from V and 8 bases from J, with 11 bases between. Looked up from germline, CDR1 is MDHEN and CDR2 is SYDVKM. CDR3 length: 12 amino acids. The CDR3 DNA reads as TGTGCCAGCAGTTCCTACACGGTCGGCTACACCTTC. Translated: CASSSYTVGYTF.

In its sample, this clonotype was seen many times. This sequence joins TRBV12-3 or TRBV12-4 and TRBJ2-2; no clear D. V dropped 4 bases and J dropped 5 bases, with 14 bases sitting between them. The CDR3 covers 15 residues. The CDR3 bases are TGTGCCAGCAGTTCTTATCGATCGGGTACCGGGGAGCTGTTTTTT. It yields the protein CASSSYRSGTGELFF.